These 8 T cell receptor beta chains were sequenced from one sample in a study of CD8 T cells in ankylosing spondylitis (dated by TCRdb to between 2016 and 2019). The study at large found these results: Blood from ankylosing spondylitis patients appeared to be characterized by a TCR beta motif composed of eight or nine highly homologous amino acid variants.

The method was 5' RACE. Sequenced on an Illumina HiSeq 2500. Starting from the raw public reads, TCRdb applied fastp trimming at Q25, assembled clones with MiXCR and retained in-frame beta chains. Each CDR3 protein gets just one entry, which takes the most common genes and DNA from the rows behind it. The sample profile shows approximately 300,000 distinct CDR3 sequences; roughly 8% of them were found once. Clones ranked in the top ten supply roughly 14% of the sample. These receptors have no known antigen. Sequencing input: blood, either unsorted or a sorted T cell fraction (not recorded which). The origin of the receptors is a male donor with ankylosing spondylitis.

This clonotype turned up a few times. This chain uses TRBV12-3 or TRBV12-4 with TRBJ2-4; 7 bases match TRBD2. The CDR3 covers 14 residues. CDR3 residues: CASGAQAAKNIQYF. DNA for the CDR3: TGTGCGAGCGGGGCGCAGGCAGCCAAAAACATTCAGTACTTC.

This sequence joins TRBV28 and TRBJ1-1; TRBD1 might be the D (5 bases). V was pared by 3 bases and J by 4 bases, with 12 bases between. Germline CDR1 MDHEN, CDR2 SYDVKM. This CDR3 region has 14 residues. CDR3 sequence: CASSLGKGLTEAFF. The CDR3 DNA sequence: TGTGCCAGCAGTTTGGGGAAGGGGCTCACTGAAGCTTTCTTT.

The V gene is TRBV29-1, the J gene TRBJ1-2; 10 nucleotides align to TRBD1. CDR3 length: 15 amino acids. The germline V gene has CDR1 SQVTM and CDR2 ANQGSEA. Trimming cost V 4 bases and J 1 base; bases outside gene matches: 6. This CDR3 reads CSVGGQGGLNYGYTF. CDR3 coding DNA: TGCAGCGTTGGCGGACAGGGGGGACTTAACTATGGCTACACCTTC.

This clonotype appeared many times. The chain is built from TRBV4-1 and TRBJ1-2, with 9 nucleotides matching TRBD1. The CDR3 loop spans 13 amino acids. Per germline, CDR1 MGHRA and CDR2 YSYEKL. V gave up 3 bases and J gave up 11 bases; unmatched junction bases: 7. This CDR3 is CASSHRDRESYTF. For the CDR3, the DNA is TGCGCCAGCAGCCACCGGGACAGGGAAAGTTACACCTTC.

The sample holds a few counts of this clonotype. The chain has TRBV5-1 and TRBJ2-3; 9 bases line up with TRBD2. Trimming removed 4 bases from V and 4 bases from J; junction bases left unmatched: 7. Germline CDR1 is SGHRS and CDR2 is YFSETQ. The CDR3 is 15 residues long. CDR3 loop: CASSVQAGGPDTQYF. As DNA, the CDR3 is TGCGCCAGCAGCGTACAAGCGGGAGGCCCAGATACGCAGTATTTT.

Many counts were recorded for this clonotype. The chain recombines TRBV5-1 with TRBJ2-5; D is unresolved. This CDR3 is built from 15 residues. The V gene's germline CDR1 is SGHRS and CDR2 YFSETQ. V was cut by 2 bases and J by 5 bases, with 16 bases left in between. DNA of the CDR3: TGCGCCAGCAGCTTTATCCGGGCCAGCCAGGAGACCCAGTACTTC. Translating it yields CASSFIRASQETQYF. Filled out from reference TRBV5-1 and TRBJ2-5, the complete variable domain reads KAGVTQTPRYLIKTRGQQVTLSCSPISGHRSVSWYQQTPGQGLQFLFEYFSETQRNKGNFPGRFSGRQFSNSRSEMNVSTLELGDSALYLCASSFIRASQETQYFGPGTRLLVL.

In its sample, this clonotype was seen a few times. This chain links TRBV11-2 with TRBJ2-3; unclear D gene. Trimming left V 1 base short and J 2 bases short, with 13 bases between. Looked up from germline, CDR1 is SGHAT and CDR2 is FQNNGV. The CDR3 runs 16 residues. DNA of the CDR3: TGTGCCAGCAGCTTAGGACTTAACTATTACACAGATACGCAGTATTTT. Translation: CASSLGLNYYTDTQYF. Supplemented by reference TRBV11-2 and TRBJ2-3, the full variable domain reads EAGVAQSPRYKIIEKRQSVAFWCNPISGHATLYWYQQILGQGPKLLIQFQNNGVVDDSQLPKDRFSAERLKGVDSTLKIQPAKLEDSAVYLCASSLGLNYYTDTQYFGPGTRLTVL.

This rearrangement joins TRBV5-1 to TRBJ1-5; TRBD1 matches at 9 bases. This CDR3 is built from 15 residues. Germline values: CDR1 SGHRS, CDR2 YFSETQ. V was clipped by 0 bases and J by 6 bases; unmatched bases: 4. The CDR3: CASSLEGTGIQPQHF. The CDR3 bases are TGCGCCAGCAGCTTGGAGGGGACAGGGATTCAGCCCCAGCATTTT.